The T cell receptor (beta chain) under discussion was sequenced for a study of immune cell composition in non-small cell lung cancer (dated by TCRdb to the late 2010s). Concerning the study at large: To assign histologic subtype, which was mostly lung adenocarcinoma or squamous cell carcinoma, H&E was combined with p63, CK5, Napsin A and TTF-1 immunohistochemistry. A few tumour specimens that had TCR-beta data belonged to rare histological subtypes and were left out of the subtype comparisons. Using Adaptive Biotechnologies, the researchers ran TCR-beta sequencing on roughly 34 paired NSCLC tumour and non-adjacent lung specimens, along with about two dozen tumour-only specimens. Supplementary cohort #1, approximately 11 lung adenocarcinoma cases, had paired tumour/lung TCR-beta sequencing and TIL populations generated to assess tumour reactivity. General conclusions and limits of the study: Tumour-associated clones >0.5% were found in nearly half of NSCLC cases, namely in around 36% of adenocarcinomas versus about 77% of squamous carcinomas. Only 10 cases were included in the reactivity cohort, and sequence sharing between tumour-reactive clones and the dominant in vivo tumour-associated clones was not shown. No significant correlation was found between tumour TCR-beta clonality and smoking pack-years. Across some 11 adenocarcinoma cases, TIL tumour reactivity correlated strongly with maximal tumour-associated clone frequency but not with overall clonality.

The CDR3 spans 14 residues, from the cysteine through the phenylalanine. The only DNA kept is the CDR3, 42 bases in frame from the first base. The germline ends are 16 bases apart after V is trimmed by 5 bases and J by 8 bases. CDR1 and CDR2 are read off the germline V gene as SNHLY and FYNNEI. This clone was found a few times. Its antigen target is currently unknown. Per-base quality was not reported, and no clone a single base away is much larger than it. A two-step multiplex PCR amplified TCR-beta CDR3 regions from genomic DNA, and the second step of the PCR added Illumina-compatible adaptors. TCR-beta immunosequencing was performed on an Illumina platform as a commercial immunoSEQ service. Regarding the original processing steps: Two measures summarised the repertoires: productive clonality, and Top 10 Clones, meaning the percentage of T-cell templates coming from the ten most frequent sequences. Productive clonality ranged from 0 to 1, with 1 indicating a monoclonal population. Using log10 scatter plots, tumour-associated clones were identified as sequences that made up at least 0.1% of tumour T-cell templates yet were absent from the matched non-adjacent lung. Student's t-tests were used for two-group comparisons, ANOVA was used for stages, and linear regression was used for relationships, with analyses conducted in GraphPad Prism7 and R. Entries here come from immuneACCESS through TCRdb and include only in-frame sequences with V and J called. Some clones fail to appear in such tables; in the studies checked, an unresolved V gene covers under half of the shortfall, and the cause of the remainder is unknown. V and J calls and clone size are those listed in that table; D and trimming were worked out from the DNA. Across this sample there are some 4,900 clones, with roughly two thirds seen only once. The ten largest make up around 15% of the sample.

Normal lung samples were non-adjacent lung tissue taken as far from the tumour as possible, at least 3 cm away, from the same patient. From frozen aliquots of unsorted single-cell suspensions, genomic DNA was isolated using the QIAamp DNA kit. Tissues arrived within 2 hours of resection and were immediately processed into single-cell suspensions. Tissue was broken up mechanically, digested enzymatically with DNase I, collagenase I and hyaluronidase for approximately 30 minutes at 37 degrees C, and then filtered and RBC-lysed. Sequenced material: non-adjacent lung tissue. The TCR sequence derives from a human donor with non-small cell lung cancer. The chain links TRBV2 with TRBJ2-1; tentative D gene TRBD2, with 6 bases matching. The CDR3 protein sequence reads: CASSSLRGTDEQFF. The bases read TGTGCCAGCAGTTCCCTTCGGGGGACGGATGAGCAGTTCTTC.